These T cell receptor beta chains were read from a single sample in a study of identifying expanded T cells in peripheral blood. Clones were sequenced by immunoSEQ multiplex PCR, and TCRdb holds only the in-frame ones, with some missing. The sample consists of 95,000 to 150,000 clones, roughly 82% of them appearing once. Material: blood. These receptors all stem from a person aged 18-70 years in good health. Each CDR3 is given with its conserved first and last residue. Each record gives: clone size, CDR3 length, J gene, V gene, D gene, CDR3 DNA, CDR3 protein. The D gene is left open where the match is weak. Clone size appears in some rows only: once, few, many, or a class for an expanded clone.

. 19 TRBJ1-1 TRBV5-4 TRBD1 TGTGCCTCACAGTCGTTACACGGGACAGGGGGCATCTTGAACACTGAAGCTTTCTTT CASQSLHGTGGILNTEAFF
. 15 TRBJ2-5 TRBV30 TRBD2 TGTGCCTGGAGTAGCGGACTAGCGGCCCTCGGGACCCAGTACTTC CAWSSGLAALGTQYF
. 17 TRBJ2-5 TRBV29-1 . TGCAGCGTTGCCTCCCCTAAAAATAGTGGGCCTAGGGAGACCCAGTACTTC CSVASPKNSGPRETQYF
. 14 TRBJ2-3 TRBV7-9 . TGTGCCAGCAGCTTAGGACCCGGATCAGATACGCAGTATTTT CASSLGPGSDTQYF
. 15 TRBJ2-7 TRBV10-3 . TGTGCCATCAGTGACAAGGACGGCGGATACTACGAGCAGTACTTC CAISDKDGGYYEQYF
. 13 TRBJ1-5 TRBV19 . TGTGCCAGTATGGGGCATAGCAATCAGCCCCAGCATTTT CASMGHSNQPQHF
. 14 TRBJ2-7 TRBV5-5 . TGTGCCAGCAGCTTGGCCTTCAGTCAGCACGAGCAGTACTTC CASSLAFSQHEQYF
. 15 TRBJ1-1 TRBV6-6 . TGTGCCAGCAGTTACGCGCGGGGGGCAGGCACTGAAGCTTTCTTT CASSYARGAGTEAFF
. 16 TRBJ2-2 TRBV6-1 TRBD1 TGTGCCAGCAGTGAATGGCGGAGACAGGGGACCGGGGAGCTGTTTTTT CASSEWRRQGTGELFF
. 12 TRBJ1-2 TRBV30 . TGTGCCTGGATCGGGGGAGGCTATGGCTACACCTTC CAWIGGGYGYTF
. 14 TRBJ2-2 TRBV7-9 TRBD1 TGTGCCAGCAGAGGACAGGGTGGGATCGGGGAGCTGTTTTTT CASRGQGGIGELFF
. 14 TRBJ1-1 TRBV27 . TGTGCCAGCAGTTTTAGACCCCGGGGCACTGAAGCTTTCTTT CASSFRPRGTEAFF
once 14 TRBJ2-7 TRBV30 . TGTGCCTGGAGACCCACATCGGCGGATATCGAGCAGTACTTC CAWRPTSADIEQYF
. 15 TRBJ2-7 TRBV27 . TGTGCCAGCAGTTTACTAGGGCGGGAAATTGACGAGCAGTACTTC CASSLLGREIDEQYF
. 15 TRBJ1-6 TRBV30 TRBD1 TGTGCCTGGAGCAGCGACAGGGGGAGGGGTTCACCCCTCCACTTT CAWSSDRGRGSPLHF
. 14 TRBJ2-2 TRBV6-5 . TGTGCCAGCAGTTACGACCTGAACACCGGGGAGCTGTTTTTT CASSYDLNTGELFF
. 15 TRBJ2-2 TRBV2 . TGTGCCAGCAGCGGAAAAGGGGCTTACACCGGGGAGCTGTTTTTT CASSGKGAYTGELFF
. 17 TRBJ1-5 TRBV10-3 TRBD1 TGTGCCATCAGTGAGTCCGGGGGTCAGGGGGCAGGCCAGCCCCAGCATTTT CAISESGGQGAGQPQHF
. 15 TRBJ1-1 TRBV19 . TGTGCCAGTAGTATAGCAGGAGCTATGAACACTGAAGCTTTCTTT CASSIAGAMNTEAFF
. 13 TRBJ1-2 TRBV11-2 . TGTGCCAGCAGCTTAACACATCTATATGGCTACACCTTC CASSLTHLYGYTF
few 13 TRBJ1-1 TRBV7-2 . TGTGCCAGCAGCTTTGAACCCACAAATGAAGCTTTCTTT CASSFEPTNEAFF
. 15 TRBJ2-5 TRBV5-6 . TGTGCCAGCAGCTTGCCGGGGAGAGAACAAGAGACCCAGTACTTC CASSLPGREQETQYF
. 13 TRBJ2-1 TRBV4-1 . TGCGCCAGCAGCCAAGGAAGGGCAGGGCAATTGTTCTTC CASSQGRAGQLFF
. 13 TRBJ1-5 TRBV6-1 . TGTGCCAGCAACTTGGACCAAAGGAAGCCCCAGCATTTT CASNLDQRKPQHF
. 13 TRBJ1-1 TRBV7-2 . TGTGCCAGCAGCATACAGCTGAACACTGAAGCTTTCTTT CASSIQLNTEAFF
. 16 TRBJ2-2 TRBV12-5 TRBD2 TGTGCTAGTGGTTTGGTCGGGCTAGCGGTCACCGGGGAGCTGTTTTTT CASGLVGLAVTGELFF
. 13 TRBJ2-7 TRBV27 . TGTGCCAGCAGTTTACGTTCTAGCAGCGAGCAGTACTTC CASSLRSSSEQYF
. 13 TRBJ1-3 TRBV10-3 TRBD1 TGTGCCATCAGTCATCCCGGACAGGCGACCATATATTTT CAISHPGQATIYF
. 16 TRBJ2-5 TRBV30 . TGTGCCTGGAGCGGTAGCAAGGAGTGGGTCCAAGAGACCCAGTACTTC CAWSGSKEWVQETQYF
. 15 TRBJ2-7 TRBV6-1 TRBD1 TGTGCCAGCAGTGGTACCGGGACAGGGGCCCACGAGCAGTACTTC CASSGTGTGAHEQYF
. 15 TRBJ1-5 TRBV10-3 . TGTGCCATCAGTGAGACAAGTCGTGTTGGTCAGCCCCAGCATTTT CAISETSRVGQPQHF
. 11 TRBJ2-5 TRBV4-1 . TGCGCCAGCAGCCAGGAAGAGACCCAGTACTTC CASSQEETQYF
. 14 TRBJ2-7 TRBV6-6 . TGTGCCAGCAGGAAACAGGGACCGGGCTACGAGCAGTACTTC CASRKQGPGYEQYF
few 15 TRBJ2-2 TRBV7-6 TRBD1 TGTGCCAGCAGCTTAGCCCCGACAGGGCCCGGGGAGCTGTTTTTT CASSLAPTGPGELFF
. 14 TRBJ1-2 TRBV27 TRBD1 TGTGCCAGCAGACCACCGGGACAGCTCTATGGCTACACCTTC CASRPPGQLYGYTF
. 14 TRBJ1-4 TRBV7-6 . TGTGCCAGCAGCTTAATAGGGGGAAGTGAAAAACTGTTTTTT CASSLIGGSEKLFF
. 13 TRBJ1-1 TRBV7-7 . TGTGCCAGCAGTCCCGACACGAACACTGAAGCTTTCTTT CASSPDTNTEAFF
. 15 TRBJ2-3 TRBV5-1 . TGCGCCAGCAGCCCCCCCGTGGGGGAAGCAGATACGCAGTATTTT CASSPPVGEADTQYF
. 16 TRBJ1-5 TRBV7-8 . TGTGCCAGCAGCTCCCATAGGGGACGGCGGGGTGAGCCCCAGCATTTT CASSSHRGRRGEPQHF
once 14 TRBJ2-3 TRBV7-3 . TGTGCCAGCAGCTTTAAGGGCCGCACAGATACGCAGTATTTT CASSFKGRTDTQYF
. 13 TRBJ2-1 TRBV6-1 . TGTGCCAGCAGTGAGCGATCCTACAATGAGCAGTTCTTC CASSERSYNEQFF
. 16 TRBJ1-1 TRBV11-2 . TGTGCCAGCAGCGGGTCGTCGGCAGGGAGGTTCGCTGAAGCTTTCTTT CASSGSSAGRFAEAFF
. 14 TRBJ1-2 TRBV6-5 TRBD1 TGTGCCAGCAGCCAGGGGGGGGGTCCCTATGGCTACACCTTC CASSQGGGPYGYTF
. 16 TRBJ1-6 TRBV6-1 TRBD1 TGTGCCAGCAGTGGGGACAGGGACGCGAGGAATTCACCCCTCCACTTT CASSGDRDARNSPLHF
. 13 TRBJ1-2 TRBV6-6 TRBD1 TGTGCCACCATGGGACAGGAGATCTATGGCTACACCTTC CATMGQEIYGYTF
. 14 TRBJ1-2 TRBV30 . TGTGCCTGGAGTATTCCCAGGGTCAGCTATGGCTACACCTTC CAWSIPRVSYGYTF
. 17 TRBJ2-2 TRBV9 TRBD1 TGTGCCAGCAGCGTAGGCGGGACAGGATTGTTTTCCGGGGAGCTGTTTTTT CASSVGGTGLFSGELFF
. 15 TRBJ2-6 TRBV5-1 . TGCGCCAGCAGCGAACCGGGTTTAGGGGCCAACGTCCTGACTTTC CASSEPGLGANVLTF
. 11 TRBJ2-1 TRBV6-6 . TGTGCCAGCAGCCCTTACGGTGAGCAGTTCTTC CASSPYGEQFF
. 13 TRBJ1-1 TRBV6-6 . TGTGCCAGCAGTTATGAACCAAACACTGAAGCTTTCTTT CASSYEPNTEAFF
. 18 TRBJ2-1 TRBV11-3 TRBD2 TGTGCCAGCAGCTTAATACCGCTACTAGCGGAAAAAACCAATGAGCAGTTCTTC CASSLIPLLAEKTNEQFF
. 15 TRBJ1-5 TRBV6-5 . TGTGCCAGCAGCCTGAATTACAGGGGCAATCAGCCCCAGCATTTT CASSLNYRGNQPQHF
. 14 TRBJ2-7 TRBV11-2 TRBD1 TGTGCCAGCAGCATAGGGACAGGGAGCTACGAGCAGTACTTC CASSIGTGSYEQYF
once 15 TRBJ2-2 TRBV7-2 TRBD2 TGTGCCAGCAGCTTGTCTAGCGGCGCCCCCGGGGAGCTGTTTTTT CASSLSSGAPGELFF
. 16 TRBJ1-5 TRBV5-4 . TGTGCCAGCAGCTTGTATAACCGAGGAGGAGATCAGCCCCAGCATTTT CASSLYNRGGDQPQHF
. 14 TRBJ2-1 TRBV18 TRBD1 TGTGCCAGCTCACCAGGGGACAGCTACAATGAGCAGTTCTTC CASSPGDSYNEQFF
. 18 TRBJ2-2 TRBV7-8 TRBD1 TGTGCCAGCAGCTCGCCAATTACAGGGGGCGCCGGAACCGGGGAGCTGTTTTTT CASSSPITGGAGTGELFF
. 16 TRBJ1-5 TRBV19 . TGTGCCACCACGGATAAAGGCCTCCTTAGCAATCAGCCCCAGCATTTT CATTDKGLLSNQPQHF
few 15 TRBJ1-6 TRBV6-5 . TGTGCCAGCAGTTATTCCCGGGGAGGTCATTCACCCCTCCACTTT CASSYSRGGHSPLHF
. 15 TRBJ1-3 TRBV9 . TGTGCCAGCAGCACCTCAGGAGGTACGGGAAACACCATATATTTT CASSTSGGTGNTIYF